This entry lists 32 T cell receptor beta chains sequenced from one sample in a study of blood T cell repertoires in COVID-19. Repertoires were generated with immunoSEQ multiplex PCR, while TCRdb's copy carries only in-frame clones and drops some. Of 55,000 to 85,000 clones listed, roughly 91% were seen once; the top ten hold around 9.9%. Specimen: peripheral blood. These receptors were taken from a woman aged 18-35 years with acute or convalescent COVID-19.

The chain couples TRBV12-3 or TRBV12-4 to TRBJ1-6; D gene unclear. The CDR3 contains 13 residues. The germline V and J ends were trimmed by 3 bases and 9 bases, with 9 bases remaining between them. In nucleotides, the CDR3 is TGTGCCAGCAGTTTGGGCCTGCGTTCACCCCTCCACTTT. Its translation is CASSLGLRSPLHF.

This chain uses TRBV2 with TRBJ1-5; 8 positions agree with TRBD1. Germline CDR1 is SNHLY and CDR2 is FYNNEI. Trimming removed 2 bases from V and 6 bases from J; junction bases left unmatched: 3. This CDR3 is built from 14 residues. As DNA, the CDR3 is TGTGCCAGCAGTGAATCAGGGGGCACTCAGCCCCAGCATTTT. Translation: CASSESGGTQPQHF.

In DNA form, the CDR3 reads TGTGCCAGCAGTTACAAACAGGGGGGCCAGCCCCAGCATTTT. It is translated as CASSYKQGGQPQHF. The chain has TRBV6-5 and TRBJ1-5; 8 bases map to TRBD1. The CDR3 has 14 residues. Germline CDR1 MNHEY, CDR2 SVGAGI. V lost 2 bases to trimming and J lost 7 bases; unmatched junction nucleotides: 4.

The chain uses TRBV14 and TRBJ2-1; 14 bases fit TRBD2. Germline CDR1 reads SGHDN; CDR2 reads FVKESK. CDR3 size: 16 residues. The V segment lost 4 bases and the J segment 6 bases; nucleotides outside the gene matches: 5. The CDR3 DNA follows: TGTGCCAGCAGCCTAATGGGACTAGCGGGGGTCAATGAGCAGTTCTTC. The encoded protein is CASSLMGLAGVNEQFF. The full variable domain, completed using reference TRBV14 and TRBJ2-1, is EAGVTQFPSHSVIEKGQTVTLRCDPISGHDNLYWYRRVMGKEIKFLLHFVKESKQDESGMPNNRFLAERTGGTYSTLKVQPAELEDSGVYFCASSLMGLAGVNEQFFGPGTRLTVL.

The genes are TRBV5-1 and TRBJ2-1, with 8 positions matching TRBD2. Trimming removed 4 bases from V and 5 bases from J; junction bases left unmatched: 11. The CDR3 extends over 16 amino acids. In germline, CDR1 is SGHRS, CDR2 YFSETQ. The CDR3 here is CASSDPGLVIHNEQFF. The CDR3, as DNA: TGCGCCAGCAGCGACCCGGGACTAGTGATTCACAATGAGCAGTTCTTC.

V usage is TRBV7-6 and J usage is TRBJ2-7, with D perhaps matching TRBD1 (5 bases). Trimming pared 2 bases from V and 5 bases from J, leaving 16 bases between. CDR3 size: 15 residues. Per the germline V gene, CDR1 is SGHVS and CDR2 is FNYEAQ. This chain's CDR3 is CASSLTTLAGNEQYF. The CDR3 DNA reads as TGTGCCAGCAGCTTAACAACGTTGGCAGGGAACGAGCAGTACTTC.

The gene calls are TRBV7-2 and TRBJ2-2; 11 nucleotides agree with TRBD2. Germline-derived CDR1 and CDR2 are SGHTA and FQGNSA. The CDR3 length is 16 residues. Trimming took 5 bases from V and 4 from J; bases not matched to a gene: 6. Here the CDR3 reads CASSKLAGVGTGELFF. The CDR3 DNA follows: TGTGCCAGCAGCAAACTAGCGGGAGTCGGCACCGGGGAGCTGTTTTTT.

V and J are TRBV6-6 and TRBJ1-2; D unclear. The germline V gene encodes CDR1 MNHNY and CDR2 SVGAGI (reference sequence). Trimming left V 0 bases short and J 6 bases short, with 11 bases between. The CDR3 runs 14 residues. This CDR3 is CASSYSGLSNGYTF. CDR3 nucleotide sequence: TGTGCCAGCAGTTACTCCGGACTGTCTAATGGCTACACCTTC.

This clone has only a few counts. CDR3 nucleotides: TGTGCCAGCTCAGGACGACAAGGGGTGGACACTGAAGCTTTCTTT. This codes for CASSGRQGVDTEAFF. The chain uses TRBV18 and TRBJ1-1, with D perhaps TRBD1 (5 bases). The CDR3 length is 15 residues. CDR1 and CDR2 (germline): KGHSH, LQKENI. V lost 5 bases and J 3 bases, leaving 16 bases between the germline ends.

The V call is TRBV10-2, the J call TRBJ2-7; the D gene is possibly TRBD1 (6 bases). Germline V CDR1 and CDR2: WSHSY, SAAADI. The CDR3 extends over 14 amino acids. V gave up 5 bases and J gave up 0 bases, with 11 bases separating them. The CDR3 nucleotides read TGCGCCAGCAGTCAGGGGACCAACTCCTACGAGCAGTACTTC. The encoded protein is CASSQGTNSYEQYF.

The rearrangement joins TRBV6-5 to TRBJ1-2, with 9 bases identical to TRBD1. Germline V gives CDR1 MNHEY, CDR2 SVGAGI. After removal of 7 bases from V and 7 bases from J, the junction contained 1 base not matched to a gene. The CDR3 totals 11 residues. The CDR3 nucleotides read TGTGCCAGCAAGGACAGGGGTGGCTACACCTTC. This codes for CASKDRGGYTF.

The J gene is TRBJ1-2, the V gene TRBV5-8, with 8 bases fitting TRBD1. The CDR3 contains 12 residues. Germline V CDR1 and CDR2: SGHTS, YDEGEE. V lost 9 bases, J lost 3 bases, and 4 bases stayed unmatched. In DNA form, the CDR3 reads TGTGCCATTAACAGGGGGGACTATGGCTACACCTTC. Translated: CAINRGDYGYTF.

V is TRBV18 and J is TRBJ2-6; D not resolved. CDR1 KGHSH and CDR2 LQKENI come from the germline V gene. The CDR3 contains 15 residues. V was trimmed by 8 bases and J by 1 base, leaving 12 bases between them. CDR3 amino acids: CASTTILSGANVLTF. CDR3 nucleotides: TGTGCCAGCACCACTATCCTATCTGGGGCCAACGTCCTGACTTTC. Combining the CDR3 with reference TRBV18 and TRBJ2-6 gives the whole variable domain NAGVMQNPRHLVRRRGQEARLRCSPMKGHSHVYWYRQLPEEGLKFMVYLQKENIIDESGMPKERFSAEFPKEGPSILRIQQVVRGDSAAYFCASTTILSGANVLTFGAGSRLTVL.

CDR3 in amino acids: CASSYSANYGYTF. The CDR3 DNA reads as TGCGCCAGCAGCTACTCGGCTAACTATGGCTACACCTTC. This chain uses TRBV5-1 with TRBJ1-2, with unresolved D. The V end was cut by 3 bases, the J end by 0 bases, with 6 bases between. The CDR3 loop spans 13 amino acids. Germline V gene sequence: CDR1 SGHRS, CDR2 YFSETQ. Full variable domain (rest looked up from reference TRBV5-1 and TRBJ1-2): KAGVTQTPRYLIKTRGQQVTLSCSPISGHRSVSWYQQTPGQGLQFLFEYFSETQRNKGNFPGRFSGRQFSNSRSEMNVSTLELGDSALYLCASSYSANYGYTFGSGTRLTVV.

In the case of this clone: This CDR3 is also generated by other DNA sequences in the sample. This chain connects TRBV7-9 to TRBJ2-7, with 10 bases matching TRBD1. V dropped 5 bases and J dropped 2; count of bases not matched to a gene: 3. The CDR3 covers 14 residues. The germline gives CDR1 SEHNR, CDR2 FQNEAQ (reference sequence). The CDR3 spells CASSPGQGAYEQYF. The CDR3 region has the DNA TGTGCCAGCAGCCCAGGACAGGGGGCCTACGAGCAGTACTTC.

This chain connects TRBV5-1 to TRBJ2-6; 8 bases are a match to TRBD1. The CDR3 spans 20 residues. J gave up 3 bases and V 5 bases, and 19 bases lay outside the gene matches. Germline V gene sequence: CDR1 SGHRS, CDR2 YFSETQ. The CDR3 protein is CASSPTSDRGHNIGANVLTF. CDR3 nucleotides: TGCGCCAGCAGTCCTACCTCCGACAGGGGACACAATATTGGGGCCAACGTCCTGACTTTC.

Here the CDR3 DNA reads TGTGCCAGTAGTATACTTGGCAGCGGATATCAGCCCCAGCATTTT. It yields the protein CASSILGSGYQPQHF. J is TRBJ1-5 and V is TRBV19; D is unclear. The V end was cut by 2 bases, the J end by 5 bases, with 13 bases between. This CDR3 is 15 amino acids long. In germline, CDR1 is LNHDA, CDR2 SQIVND (reference sequence).

This chain joins TRBV6-2 or TRBV6-3 and TRBJ2-5, with D possibly matching TRBD2 (5 bases). CDR1 and CDR2 from the germline V gene are MNHEY and SVGEGT. Trimming stripped 0 bases from V and 5 bases from J, with 13 bases between. The CDR3 runs to 15 residues. The CDR3 sequence: CASSYSSRAWETQYF. The DNA for the CDR3 is TGTGCCAGCAGTTACTCGTCGAGGGCGTGGGAGACCCAGTACTTC.

The chain recombines TRBV6-5 with TRBJ1-5; no clear D. V was trimmed by 4 bases and J by 0 bases, leaving 7 bases between them. In germline, CDR1 is MNHEY, CDR2 SVGAGI. The CDR3 contains 14 residues. The CDR3 DNA reads as TGTGCCAGCAGTTTGGCAGATAGCAATCAGCCCCAGCATTTT. Protein product: CASSLADSNQPQHF.

The chain recombines TRBV30 with TRBJ2-7; D might be TRBD1 (5 bases). V was shortened by 1 base and J by 4 bases, with 11 bases between the two germline ends. The CDR3 is 13 amino acids. Germline V gives CDR1 GTSNPN, CDR2 SVGIG (reference sequence). The CDR3 spells CAWSGGLIYEQYF. The CDR3 DNA is TGTGCCTGGAGTGGGGGCCTCATTTACGAGCAGTACTTC.

The V gene is TRBV2, the J gene TRBJ2-5; 9 positions match TRBD1. CDR3 length equals 15 residues. Per the germline V gene, CDR1 is SNHLY and CDR2 is FYNNEI. Unmatched junction bases numbered 6, after V lost 6 bases and J lost 1 base. The CDR3 region has the DNA TGTGCCAGCAGCCCGGGACAGGGTCCCCAAGAGACCCAGTACTTC. As protein: CASSPGQGPQETQYF.

This sequence joins TRBV11-1 and TRBJ1-1; D possibly corresponds to TRBD1 (5 bases). In germline, CDR1 is SGHAT, CDR2 FQDESV (reference sequence). The V gene lost 4 bases and the J gene lost 0 bases, with 15 bases spanning the gap. There are 16 residues in the CDR3. CDR3 amino acids: CASSSRGRAMNTEAFF. For the CDR3, the DNA is TGTGCCAGCAGCTCGCGGGGCCGGGCTATGAACACTGAAGCTTTCTTT.

The chain is built from TRBV19 and TRBJ2-1, with 13 bases identical to TRBD2. After removal of 4 bases from V and 3 bases from J, the junction contained 3 bases not matched to a gene. The V gene's germline CDR1 is LNHDA and CDR2 SQIVND (reference sequence). The CDR3 runs to 16 residues. CDR3 residues: CASSKRTSGSYNEQFF. DNA for the CDR3: TGTGCCAGTAGTAAGAGGACTAGCGGGAGCTACAATGAGCAGTTCTTC.

In this sample, this clone turned up once. This chain uses TRBV13 with TRBJ2-3, with TRBD2 identical over 10 bases. Germline V gene lookup returns CDR1 PRHDT and CDR2 FYEKMQ (reference sequence). The trim removed 5 bases at V and 2 bases at J, leaving 16 bases unmatched. This CDR3 is 19 amino acids long. CDR3 nucleotides: TGTGCCAGCAGCCCTGGGTCCTACCTAGCGGGAGAGGACACAGATACGCAGTATTTT. Its translation: CASSPGSYLAGEDTDTQYF.

The chain has TRBV27 and TRBJ2-1, with TRBD2 identical over 12 bases. Germline V lookup: CDR1 MNHEY, CDR2 SMNVEV (reference sequence). The V gene end was trimmed by 6 bases and the J gene end by 1 base; junction bases not matched to a gene: 10. The CDR3 extends over 18 amino acids. The CDR3 DNA follows: TGTGCCAGCAGCCGCCCGACTAGCGGGAGTTCGTCCTACAATGAGCAGTTCTTC. This sequence encodes CASSRPTSGSSSYNEQFF.

Regarding this clone: Different DNA sequences within this sample yield the same CDR3. The gene calls are TRBV19 and TRBJ1-5, with D perhaps matching TRBD1 (6 bases). The V gene lost 5 bases and the J gene lost 5 bases, with 7 bases spanning the gap. The CDR3 sequence is 12 residues long. CDR1 and CDR2 from the germline V gene are LNHDA and SQIVND (reference sequence). The CDR3 nucleotides are TGTGCCAGTAGTTGGACAGATCAGCCCCAGCATTTT. Translated, it gives CASSWTDQPQHF. Combining the CDR3 with reference TRBV19 and TRBJ1-5 gives the whole variable domain DGGITQSPKYLFRKEGQNVTLSCEQNLNHDAMYWYRQDPGQGLRLIYYSQIVNDFQKGDIAEGYSVSREKKESFPLTVTSAQKNPTAFYLCASSWTDQPQHFGDGTRLSIL.

The chain combines TRBV6-2 or TRBV6-3 with TRBJ1-5, with 8 bases matching TRBD1. The germline gives CDR1 MNHEY, CDR2 SVGEGT. Trimming cost V 5 bases and J 5 bases; bases outside gene matches: 5. The CDR3 sequence is 14 residues long. The CDR3 sequence: CASSLDREDQPQHF. CDR3 DNA: TGTGCCAGCAGTCTGGACAGGGAAGATCAGCCCCAGCATTTT.

A few counts support this clone. The genes are TRBV11-3 and TRBJ1-3; D not resolved. CDR1 is SGHNT, CDR2 YENEEA, per germline. V was shortened by 6 bases and J by 0 bases, with 18 bases between the two germline ends. CDR3 length: 17 amino acids. The CDR3 is CASSSLRGIFSGNTIYF. DNA of the CDR3: TGTGCCAGCAGTTCCCTCCGGGGAATCTTCTCTGGAAACACCATATATTTT.

This clone showed up just once. The chain couples TRBV3-1 (or the pseudogene TRBV3-2) to TRBJ2-1, with 12 bases fitting TRBD2. The CDR3 covers 16 residues. Germline trimming cut 1 base from V and 6 bases from J; bases unmatched to any gene: 4. The germline V gene encodes CDR1 LGHDT and CDR2 YNNKEL (reference sequence). CDR3 bases: TGTGCCAGCAGCCAAGGACTAGCGGGAGCTTTCAATGAGCAGTTCTTC. It translates to CASSQGLAGAFNEQFF.

The V call is TRBV30, the J call TRBJ1-2, with TRBD1 matching over 10 bases. CDR1 and CDR2 (germline): GTSNPN, SVGIG (reference sequence). With V trimmed by 4 bases and J by 2 bases, 4 bases remained unmatched. This CDR3 spans 14 amino acids. The CDR3 nucleotides are TGTGCCTGGACGAGGGACAGGGGAAACTATGGCTACACCTTC. Translated, it gives CAWTRDRGNYGYTF.

The V and J genes are TRBV30 and TRBJ1-5; no firm D call. Germline CDR1 is GTSNPN and CDR2 is SVGIG (reference sequence). V lost 1 base and J lost 0, with 7 bases in between. The CDR3 contains 14 residues. The CDR3 coding sequence is TGTGCCTGGAGTGAACACAATAGCAATCAGCCCCAGCATTTT. Its translation is CAWSEHNSNQPQHF.

V and J are TRBV27 and TRBJ1-1; D is unclear. The CDR3 sequence is 10 residues long. V lost 11 bases and J lost 12, with 16 bases in between. Germline V gene data show CDR1 as MNHEY and CDR2 as SMNVEV (reference sequence). CDR3 nucleotides: TGTGCCGTCGGGTATCCCTATTCTTTCTTT. Amino acids: CAVGYPYSFF.